This TCR beta chain emerged from a study of regulatory T cells in long-lasting Graves disease. Study in general: To qualify as persistent, Graves' disease required over 5 years of antithyroid drugs with positive TSH receptor antibodies. Study findings and constraints: Small sample size may have lowered accuracy. Persistent patients had more shared public clonotypes (roughly 2,500) than new patients (roughly 900). Persistent disease was associated with favored TRBV28 usage and with favored use of TRBJ1-2 and TRBJ2-5.

This CDR3 comprises 13 residues. Looked up from germline, CDR1 is SGHTA and CDR2 is FQGNSA. The ends were cut back, 1 base at V and 7 bases at J, with 11 bases in the middle. Building of the TCR beta libraries involved iRepertoire HTBI primers and Arm-PCR of CDR3 regions. TCRdb recomputed calls from the multiplex PCR reads with MiXCR, one row per CDR3 protein. This table holds roughly 430,000 distinct CDR3 sequences, approximately 22% found once. This clonotype was counted only a few times. Its matching antigen is unknown. Time point described: persistent/refractory GD, antithyroid drugs over 5 years with positive TRAb. Preparation of the TCR library used RNA extracted from PBMCs.

The V gene is TRBV7-2, the J gene TRBJ2-7; D perhaps matches TRBD1 (6 bases). The specimen was peripheral blood mononuclear cells (PBMCs), collected when the disease was refractory, from a patient treated with antithyroid drugs. The TCR originated in a female donor with Graves disease. The CDR3 DNA reads TGTGCCAGCAGCTTAGACAGGGTTGGGGAGCAGTACTTC. Translating gives CASSLDRVGEQYF.